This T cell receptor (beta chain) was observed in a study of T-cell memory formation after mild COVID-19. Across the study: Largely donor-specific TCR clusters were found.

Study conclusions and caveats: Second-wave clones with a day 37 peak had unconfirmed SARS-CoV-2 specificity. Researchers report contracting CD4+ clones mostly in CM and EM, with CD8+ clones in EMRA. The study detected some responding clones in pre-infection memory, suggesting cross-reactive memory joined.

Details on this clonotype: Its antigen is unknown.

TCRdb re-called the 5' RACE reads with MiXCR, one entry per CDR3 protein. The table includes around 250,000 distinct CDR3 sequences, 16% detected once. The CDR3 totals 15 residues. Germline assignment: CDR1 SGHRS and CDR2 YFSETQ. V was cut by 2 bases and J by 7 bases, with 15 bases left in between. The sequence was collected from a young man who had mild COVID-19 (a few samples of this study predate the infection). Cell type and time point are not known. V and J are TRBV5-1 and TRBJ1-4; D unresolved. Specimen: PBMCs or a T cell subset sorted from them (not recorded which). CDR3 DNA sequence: TGCGCCAGCAGCTTTGGGAGTACGGTTGGTGAAAAACTGTTTTTT. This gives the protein CASSFGSTVGEKLFF. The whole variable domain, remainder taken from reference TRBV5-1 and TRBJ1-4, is KAGVTQTPRYLIKTRGQQVTLSCSPISGHRSVSWYQQTPGQGLQFLFEYFSETQRNKGNFPGRFSGRQFSNSRSEMNVSTLELGDSALYLCASSFGSTVGEKLFFGSGTQLSVL.